Following are 10 T cell receptor beta chains from one sample sequenced in a study of blood T cell repertoires in COVID-19. The repertoire was sequenced with immunoSEQ multiplex PCR; TCRdb's copy has only in-frame clones and lacks some. The table has approximately 74,000 clones, approximately 80% seen once. Sequencing used peripheral blood. Every receptor here comes from an elderly man with active or convalescent COVID-19.

This chain connects TRBV6-5 to TRBJ1-3; D call uncertain. V was cut by 4 bases and J by 0 bases, with 10 bases left in between. The CDR3 is 15 amino acids. Germline CDR1 is MNHEY and CDR2 is SVGAGI. The CDR3 DNA follows: TGTGCCAGCAGTTTGTTACGGAGCTCTGGAAACACCATATATTTT. It encodes CASSLLRSSGNTIYF.

V and J are TRBV5-1 and TRBJ2-5; TRBD2 is a possible D gene (6 bases). This CDR3 contains 15 residues. Germline CDR1 reads SGHRS; CDR2 reads YFSETQ. V lost 0 bases and J 2 bases, leaving 11 bases between the germline ends. CDR3 nucleotides: TGCGCCAGCAGCTTGGCGATAGCGGTGCAAGAGACCCAGTACTTC. Amino acids: CASSLAIAVQETQYF.

This sequence joins TRBV5-1 and TRBJ2-1, with D hard to call. Trimming pared 0 bases from V and 8 bases from J, leaving 9 bases between. CDR1 and CDR2 from the germline V gene are SGHRS and YFSETQ. This CDR3 region has 13 residues. The CDR3 protein is CASSLDGGYEQFF. CDR3 sequence (DNA): TGCGCCAGCAGCTTGGATGGTGGCTATGAGCAGTTCTTC.

The J gene is TRBJ1-2, the V gene TRBV3-1 (or the pseudogene TRBV3-2); 9 nucleotides line up with TRBD1. CDR3 length equals 17 residues. CDR1 is LGHDT, CDR2 YNNKEL, per germline (reference sequence). V lost 3 bases, J lost 4 bases, and 12 bases stayed unmatched. CDR3 coding DNA: TGTGCCAGCAGCCAGAGTGGGACAGGGCTTCCTATCTATGGCTACACCTTC. Protein: CASSQSGTGLPIYGYTF.

The chain recombines TRBV6-6 with TRBJ1-6, with 10 bases that match TRBD1. The length of the CDR3 is 15 residues. CDR1 MNHNY and CDR2 SVGAGI come from the germline V gene (reference sequence). The junction had 6 bases not matched to a gene; V was cut back by 4 bases and J by 9 bases. The CDR3 is CASSLTGTGVSPLHF. CDR3 sequence (DNA): TGTGCCAGCAGTTTAACCGGGACAGGGGTTTCACCCCTCCACTTT.

CDR3 protein: CASSGGLALSTDTQYF. The CDR3 DNA is TGTGCCAGCAGTGGTGGACTAGCGCTCAGCACAGATACGCAGTATTTT. The J gene is TRBJ2-3, the V gene TRBV2, with 9 nucleotides matching TRBD2. CDR1 and CDR2 (germline): SNHLY, FYNNEI. The length of the CDR3 is 16 residues. The J segment lost 0 bases and the V segment lost 4 bases, leaving 5 bases of the junction unmatched.

This chain uses TRBV29-1 with TRBJ1-1, with TRBD1 as a possible D gene (5 bases). CDR1 is SQVTM, CDR2 ANQGSEA, per germline. This CDR3 spans 12 amino acids. Trimming left V 0 bases short and J 6 bases short, with 8 bases between. The CDR3 DNA sequence: TGCAGCGTTGAAGACAGGGTCGCTGAAGCTTTCTTT. Translation: CSVEDRVAEAFF.

This clone appeared a single time. The chain has TRBV2 and TRBJ2-4, with 7 bases lining up with TRBD2. This CDR3 is 15 amino acids long. CDR1 is SNHLY, CDR2 FYNNEI, per germline. After removal of 8 bases from V and 0 bases from J, the junction contained 7 bases not matched to a gene. CDR3 sequence reads: CASGEGVLAKNIQYF. CDR3 nucleotide sequence: TGTGCCAGCGGGGAGGGAGTACTAGCCAAAAACATTCAGTACTTC.

V and J are TRBV4-2 and TRBJ2-3; D perhaps matches TRBD2 (5 bases). Germline V lookup: CDR1 LGHNA, CDR2 YNFKEQ. V lost 0 bases and J lost 1, with 8 bases in between. CDR3 size: 15 residues. The CDR3 sequence: CASSQDVRGTDTQYF. In DNA form, the CDR3 reads TGTGCCAGCAGCCAAGATGTGCGGGGCACAGATACGCAGTATTTT.

The chain combines TRBV25-1 with TRBJ1-2; perhaps TRBD1 as D (6 bases). Trimming left V 6 bases short and J 6 bases short, with 26 bases between. CDR3 length equals 17 residues. From germline, CDR1 is MGHDK and CDR2 SYGVNS. This chain's CDR3 is CASRKYLPQGFRDGYTF. Written as DNA, the CDR3 is TGTGCCAGCAGGAAATACTTACCTCAGGGGTTTAGGGATGGCTACACCTTC.